Listed here is a single T cell receptor (beta chain). What it recognizes is unknown. The data originate from a study of shared clonotypes between healthy human individuals. Study results and caveats: Naive subsets usually exceeded memory subsets in estimated richness. Several donors shared around 5.1% of their naive CD4 clonotypes.

V was trimmed by 0 bases and J by 3 bases, leaving 16 bases between them. CDR1 is SGHRS, CDR2 YFSETQ, per germline. CDR3 length: 16 amino acids. The CD4+ fraction was divided into a CD45RA+ naive subset and a CD45RA-negative memory subset. Replicate PCRs from sorted subsets contained around 200 ng DNA, which is 29,000 or so T cell genomes. Method: immunoSEQ multiplex PCR; TCRdb's copy keeps in-frame clones and lacks some. The sample has around 2.5 million clones; roughly 93% are singletons. The receptor's source is a man between 18 and 35 years old in good health. Some clones in this sample may be carry-over from other donors' samples. The chain couples TRBV5-1 to TRBJ2-7; D is unresolved. The specimen sequenced was naive CD4+ T cells from PBMCs. This sample's subset: CD45RA+ positively selected. Written as DNA, the CDR3 is TGCGCCAGCAGCTTGGCCGAGGCAGGCCAAATCTACGAGCAGTACTTC. Amino acids: CASSLAEAGQIYEQYF.